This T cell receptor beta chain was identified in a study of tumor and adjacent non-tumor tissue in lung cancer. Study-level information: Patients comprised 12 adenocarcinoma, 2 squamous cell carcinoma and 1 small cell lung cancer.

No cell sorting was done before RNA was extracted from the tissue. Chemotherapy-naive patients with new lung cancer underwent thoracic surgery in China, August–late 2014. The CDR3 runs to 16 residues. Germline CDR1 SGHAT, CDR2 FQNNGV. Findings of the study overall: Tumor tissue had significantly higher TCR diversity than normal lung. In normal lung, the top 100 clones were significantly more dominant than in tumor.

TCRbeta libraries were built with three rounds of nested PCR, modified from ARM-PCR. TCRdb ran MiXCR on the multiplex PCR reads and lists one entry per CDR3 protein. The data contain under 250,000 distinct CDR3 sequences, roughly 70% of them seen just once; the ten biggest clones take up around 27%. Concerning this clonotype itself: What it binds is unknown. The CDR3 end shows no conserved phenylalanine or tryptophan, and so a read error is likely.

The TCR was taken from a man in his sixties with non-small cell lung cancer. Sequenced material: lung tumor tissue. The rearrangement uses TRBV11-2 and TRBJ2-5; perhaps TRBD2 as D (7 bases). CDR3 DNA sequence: TGTGCCGGCAGCTCCACAATGGGGGGGCCGAAGGAGACCCAGTACTCC. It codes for CAGSSTMGGPKETQYS.